The 10 T cell receptor beta chains reported below all come from one sample, sequenced in a study of response to subunit inactivated influenza vaccine. A single record per CDR3 protein comes from TCRdb applying MiXCR to the RT-PCR reads. Of hundreds of thousands of distinct CDR3 sequences in the sample, about 11% were seen once. The sequencing used PBMCs from blood, collected on the day of vaccination. All receptors derive from a middle-aged man who received an inactivated influenza vaccine.

There are many counts of this clonotype. The gene calls are TRBV5-5 and TRBJ2-5; 8 bases match TRBD1. CDR1 and CDR2 (germline): SGHKS, YYEKEE (reference sequence). With V trimmed by 1 base and J by 4 bases, 3 bases remained unmatched. The CDR3 extends over 14 amino acids. CDR3 region: CASSLTGQGETQYF. CDR3 nucleotides: TGTGCCAGCAGCTTGACAGGACAGGGAGAGACCCAGTACTTC.

This clonotype was seen more than once but under ten times. The chain has TRBV20-1 and TRBJ2-1; D could derive from TRBD1 or TRBD2 (5 bases each). CDR3 length: 16 amino acids. Trimming stripped 1 base from V and 3 bases from J, with 16 bases between. Germline V gene sequence: CDR1 DFQATT, CDR2 SNEGSKA (reference sequence). CDR3 DNA: TGCAGTGCTAGAGCAGGGAAGGGAGTTGGCTACAATGAGCAGTTCTTC. Protein sequence: CSARAGKGVGYNEQFF.

The chain links TRBV7-8 to TRBJ2-1, with 8 nucleotides matching TRBD1. The ends lost 7 bases at V and 8 bases at J; junction bases unmatched: 13. Germline CDR1 is SGHVS and CDR2 is FQNEAQ. This CDR3 is 15 amino acids long. CDR3 nucleotides: TGTGCCAGCATGGTCCTGGACAGGGCTTTCGATGAGCAGTTCTTC. Protein: CASMVLDRAFDEQFF. Using reference TRBV7-8 and TRBJ2-1 for the parts outside the CDR3, the full variable domain is GAGVSQSPRYKVAKRGQDVALRCDPISGHVSLFWYQQALGQGPEFLTYFQNEAQLDKSGLPSDRFFAERPEGSVSTLKIQRTQQEDSAVYLCASMVLDRAFDEQFFGPGTRLTVL.

This clonotype was counted ten times or more. Here the CDR3 reads CASSFLGLAGGGSYNEQFF. The CDR3 DNA sequence: TGTGCCAGCAGTTTCTTAGGACTAGCGGGAGGGGGGTCCTACAATGAGCAGTTCTTC. The V gene is TRBV12-3 or TRBV12-4, the J gene TRBJ2-1, with 15 bases fitting TRBD2. CDR3 length equals 19 residues. Trimming at V came to 3 bases and at J to 1 base, leaving 7 bases not matched to a gene.

This chain joins TRBV12-3 or TRBV12-4 and TRBJ2-5; possible D gene TRBD1, 5 bases. The CDR3 runs 17 residues. V was clipped by 4 bases and J by 1 base, with 19 bases between them. The CDR3 is CASSSRGAPQVQETQYF. The CDR3, as DNA: TGTGCCAGCAGTTCCCGTGGGGCACCACAAGTCCAAGAGACCCAGTACTTC.

This clonotype appeared a few times. This rearrangement joins TRBV3-1 to TRBJ2-3; 11 bases agree with TRBD2. V lost 2 bases and J lost 2; bases outside the gene matches: 3. This CDR3 is 16 amino acids long. Germline V gene lookup returns CDR1 LGHDT and CDR2 YNNKEL (reference sequence). The DNA of the CDR3 is TGTGCCAGCAGCCAAACTAGCGGGAGTTTCACAGATACGCAGTATTTT. Encoded protein: CASSQTSGSFTDTQYF.

This clonotype showed up many times. V is TRBV15 and J is TRBJ2-2; perhaps D is TRBD1 or TRBD2 (5 bases each). Trimming left V 0 bases short and J 5 bases short, with 19 bases between. The CDR3 extends over 18 amino acids. Germline values: CDR1 LNHNV, CDR2 YYDKDF (reference sequence). CDR3 bases: TGTGCCACCAGCAGAGATAGGACCGGGGCCTCGGGGACCGGGGAGCTGTTTTTT. This encodes CATSRDRTGASGTGELFF.

This clonotype appeared a few times. In nucleotides, the CDR3 is TGTGCCAGCTCACCCGGGACTAGCGGGAATTACAATGAGCAGTTCTTC. Its translation is CASSPGTSGNYNEQFF. V gene TRBV18 combines with J gene TRBJ2-1, with 13 bases that match TRBD2. V lost 3 bases to trimming and J lost 4 bases; unmatched junction nucleotides: 3. Germline CDR1 and CDR2: KGHSH and LQKENI. This CDR3 spans 16 amino acids.

This chain uses TRBV28 with TRBJ2-7; no clear D gene. CDR1 is MDHEN, CDR2 SYDVKM, per germline. V was cut by 3 bases and J by 1 base, with 16 bases left in between. The CDR3 runs 16 residues. The CDR3 protein is CASSFLSSGRSYEQYF. CDR3 coding DNA: TGTGCCAGCAGTTTTCTGTCGTCCGGAAGGTCCTACGAGCAGTACTTC.

This clonotype was picked up many times. V is TRBV12-3 or TRBV12-4 and J is TRBJ2-7; D perhaps matches TRBD1 (6 bases). The CDR3 is made up of 14 amino acids. V lost 5 bases and J lost 0, with 11 bases in between. Written as DNA, the CDR3 is TGTGCCAGCAGTGTAGAACAGGGCTCCTACGAGCAGTACTTC. Translated: CASSVEQGSYEQYF.